Each of the 28 T cell receptor beta chains below was sequenced from the same sample in a study of T cell responses to AZD1222 COVID-19 vaccine. Profiled with immunoSEQ multiplex PCR; TCRdb holds only in-frame clones, not every one. The repertoire consists of some 86,000 clones, with around nine tenths occurring once and the leading ten covering less than 5.5%. Specimen: peripheral blood, collected 28 days after the second AZD1222 dose. All receptors come from an adult who received the AZD1222 COVID-19 vaccine.

This chain uses TRBV9 with TRBJ1-1, with 8 bases that match TRBD1. V shed 6 bases, J shed 3 bases, and the junction held 7 bases outside the gene matches. The CDR3 has 14 amino acids. CDR1 SGDLS and CDR2 YYNGEE come from the germline V gene. The DNA for the CDR3 is TGTGCCAGCACCCCCGAGGACAGGGACACTGAAGCTTTCTTT. Encoded protein: CASTPEDRDTEAFF.

The V gene is TRBV7-6, the J gene TRBJ1-2; the D is unclear. The germline CDR1 and CDR2 sequences are SGHVS and FNYEAQ. CDR3 length: 13 residues. Deletions cut 0 bases from V and 3 bases from J, with 5 bases between. CDR3: CASSLASDYGYTF. As DNA, the CDR3 is TGTGCCAGCAGCTTAGCGTCAGACTATGGCTACACCTTC.

V usage is TRBV7-9 and J usage is TRBJ1-2; 9 bases line up with TRBD1. Germline V gene data show CDR1 as SEHNR and CDR2 as FQNEAQ (reference sequence). J was trimmed by 5 bases and V by 2 bases; bases with no gene match: 9. The CDR3 extends over 16 amino acids. This CDR3 is CASSLFGTGTLYGYTF. In nucleotides, the CDR3 is TGTGCCAGCAGCTTATTTGGGACAGGGACCCTTTATGGCTACACCTTC.

This clone was seen a single time. V and J are TRBV7-2 and TRBJ2-2; D not certain. Between the trimmed V and J ends, which lost 3 bases and 1 base, there was a span of 18 bases. Germline V gives CDR1 SGHTA, CDR2 FQGNSA. The CDR3 runs to 18 residues. The DNA for the CDR3 is TGTGCCAGCAGCTTGGATCTCTGGCAGCCACTGAACACCGGGGAGCTGTTTTTT. Its translation is CASSLDLWQPLNTGELFF.

The CDR3 spells CASSLSGNSYNEQFF. The CDR3 DNA follows: TGCGCCAGCAGCTTGTCAGGGAACTCCTACAATGAGCAGTTCTTC. This sequence joins TRBV5-1 and TRBJ2-1, with a possible D match to TRBD1 (5 bases). In germline, CDR1 is SGHRS, CDR2 YFSETQ. V was cut by 1 base and J by 0 bases, with 8 bases left in between. The CDR3 length is 15 residues.

The chain recombines TRBV5-8 with TRBJ1-1; possible D gene TRBD1, 5 bases. The CDR3 covers 14 residues. V was pared by 5 bases and J by 5 bases, with 16 bases between. Germline CDR1 is SGHTS and CDR2 is YDEGEE. The CDR3 DNA follows: TGTGCCAGCAGTCCCGGGGCCCGAGGTACTGAAGCTTTCTTT. The encoded protein is CASSPGARGTEAFF.

The gene calls are TRBV18 and TRBJ1-6; 7 nucleotides line up with TRBD1. Germline CDR1 reads KGHSH; CDR2 reads LQKENI. This CDR3 is built from 15 residues. J lost 9 bases, V lost 3 bases, and 8 bases had no gene match. The CDR3 spells CASSPGTGAGSPLHF. The CDR3 region has the DNA TGTGCCAGCTCACCCGGCACAGGGGCCGGTTCACCCCTCCACTTT.

The gene calls are TRBV9 and TRBJ2-2; unclear D gene. This CDR3 is 12 amino acids long. The germline V gene encodes CDR1 SGDLS and CDR2 YYNGEE. V was shortened by 3 bases and J by 3 bases, with 3 bases between the two germline ends. CDR3 in DNA: TGTGCCAGCAGCGGCGACACCGGGGAGCTGTTTTTT. As protein: CASSGDTGELFF.

V gene TRBV11-3 combines with J gene TRBJ1-1, with D possibly matching TRBD1 (6 bases). This CDR3 has 15 residues. CDR1 SGHNT and CDR2 YENEEA come from the germline V gene. Deletions cut 0 bases from V and 5 bases from J, with 13 bases between. CDR3: CASSLDPGASTEAFF. As DNA, the CDR3 is TGTGCCAGCAGCTTAGATCCGGGGGCTTCTACTGAAGCTTTCTTT.

This chain uses TRBV2 with TRBJ1-3; TRBD1 agrees at 10 bases. Per the germline V gene, CDR1 is SNHLY and CDR2 is FYNNEI. The V segment lost 5 bases and the J segment 0 bases; nucleotides outside the gene matches: 1. The CDR3 is made up of 15 amino acids. The CDR3 is CASSRQGASGNTIYF. As DNA, the CDR3 is TGTGCCAGCAGTAGACAGGGGGCCTCTGGAAACACCATATATTTT.

The chain combines TRBV12-3 or TRBV12-4 with TRBJ2-1, with 7 bases aligning to TRBD2. The CDR3 is 12 amino acids. Unmatched junction bases numbered 4, after V lost 5 bases and J lost 9 bases. In DNA, the CDR3 is TGTGCCAGCAGTACCCGGACTAGTGAGCAGTTCTTC. It translates to CASSTRTSEQFF.

V and J are TRBV6-6 and TRBJ2-7, with D maybe TRBD1 (6 bases). CDR3 length equals 14 residues. The germline V gene encodes CDR1 MNHNY and CDR2 SVGAGI (reference sequence). V was shortened by 8 bases and J by 6 bases, with 20 bases between the two germline ends. The CDR3: CASGGSAGVGEQYF. The CDR3 coding sequence is TGTGCCAGCGGGGGCTCCGCCGGCGTGGGCGAGCAGTACTTC.

The chain carries TRBV18 and TRBJ1-4; D not certain. V was cut by 3 bases and J by 3 bases, with 11 bases left in between. From germline, CDR1 is KGHSH and CDR2 LQKENI. This CDR3 contains 15 residues. In DNA form, the CDR3 reads TGTGCCAGCTCACCGCCGAGCCGGGCTAATGAAAAACTGTTTTTT. It translates to CASSPPSRANEKLFF.

The V gene is TRBV11-2, the J gene TRBJ2-5; 8 positions match TRBD1. Germline CDR1 and CDR2: SGHAT and FQNNGV. V dropped 5 bases and J dropped 4; count of bases not matched to a gene: 9. The CDR3 has 15 amino acids. In nucleotides, the CDR3 is TGTGCCAGCAGCCAGGACAGGGTCGGGCGAGAGACCCAGTACTTC. Translation: CASSQDRVGRETQYF.

The chain couples TRBV18 to TRBJ1-2, with a weak D call TRBD1 (6 bases). Trimming took 6 bases from V and 6 from J, leaving 20 bases between them. The germline CDR1 and CDR2 sequences are KGHSH and LQKENI. The CDR3 runs 15 residues. The CDR3 DNA follows: TGTGCCAGCTCCCCTAACAGGGCCGGATTGGATGGCTACACCTTC. Amino acids: CASSPNRAGLDGYTF.

The chain uses TRBV19 and TRBJ1-1; D not resolved. CDR3 length equals 14 residues. Trimming cost V 6 bases and J 1 base, with 12 bases left between them. The germline CDR1 and CDR2 sequences are LNHDA and SQIVND (reference sequence). Here the CDR3 reads CASSPTWGNTEAFF. The CDR3 DNA reads TGTGCCAGTAGCCCCACCTGGGGGAACACTGAAGCTTTCTTT.

This clone has a single count. The J gene is TRBJ2-5, the V gene TRBV7-2; 12 bases match TRBD2. The CDR3 sequence is 16 residues long. The V segment lost 4 bases and the J segment 4 bases; nucleotides outside the gene matches: 7. Germline assignment: CDR1 SGHTA and CDR2 FQGNSA. The CDR3: CASSSRTSGVGETQYF. In DNA, the CDR3 is TGTGCCAGCAGCTCTCGGACTAGCGGGGTCGGAGAGACCCAGTACTTC.

V gene TRBV9 combines with J gene TRBJ2-3; D call uncertain. Trimming stripped 2 bases from V and 2 bases from J, with 6 bases between. The CDR3 extends over 13 amino acids. In germline, CDR1 is SGDLS, CDR2 YYNGEE. CDR3 bases: TGTGCCAGCAGCGTTCAAGTCACAGATACGCAGTATTTT. Protein product: CASSVQVTDTQYF.

The rearrangement joins TRBV6-5 to TRBJ1-6; 8 nucleotides align to TRBD1. The CDR3 loop spans 13 amino acids. V dropped 6 bases and J dropped 6; count of bases not matched to a gene: 1. In germline, CDR1 is MNHEY, CDR2 SVGAGI. As DNA, the CDR3 is TGTGCCAGCAGGGGACAGGTTAATTCACCCCTCCACTTT. The encoded protein is CASRGQVNSPLHF.

This clone was recorded once. This rearrangement joins TRBV11-3 to TRBJ2-3; 9 bases fit TRBD1. CDR3 length: 14 amino acids. Losses at the gene ends were 4 bases for V and 4 bases for J; bases not matched to a gene: 3. Germline V gene lookup returns CDR1 SGHNT and CDR2 YENEEA. The CDR3 bases are TGTGCCAGCAGCTCCCGACAGGGGGCAGATACGCAGTATTTT. Residues: CASSSRQGADTQYF.

V usage is TRBV2 and J usage is TRBJ1-5, with TRBD1 identical over 7 bases. CDR3 size: 13 residues. Germline values: CDR1 SNHLY, CDR2 FYNNEI. Trimming took 6 bases from V and 3 from J; bases not matched to a gene: 2. Here the CDR3 DNA reads TGTGCCAGCAGGGGACAGTTCAATCAGCCCCAGCATTTT. Its translation is CASRGQFNQPQHF.

The gene calls are TRBV9 and TRBJ1-1; possible D gene TRBD1, 5 bases. The V and J ends lost 4 bases and 5 bases respectively, with 15 bases between them. This CDR3 contains 14 residues. Germline V CDR1 and CDR2: SGDLS, YYNGEE. The CDR3 spells CASSPNRGGTEAFF. The CDR3 DNA sequence: TGTGCCAGCAGCCCTAATAGGGGAGGAACTGAAGCTTTCTTT.

The rearrangement joins TRBV9 to TRBJ2-5, with D uncertain. The CDR3 extends over 14 amino acids. With 2 bases removed from V and 0 bases from J, the gap between germline ends came to 8 bases. CDR1 is SGDLS and CDR2 is YYNGEE in the germline V gene. CDR3 residues: CASSVRPYQETQYF. The CDR3 DNA is TGTGCCAGCAGCGTTAGACCTTACCAAGAGACCCAGTACTTC.

This chain connects TRBV19 to TRBJ2-2; D is ambiguous. The germline V and J ends were trimmed by 8 bases and 5 bases, with 18 bases remaining between them. Germline V gene sequence: CDR1 LNHDA, CDR2 SQIVND (reference sequence). This CDR3 has 15 residues. The CDR3 DNA sequence: TGTGCCAGTGGCCCACACCGTCTAGTAACCGGGGAGCTGTTTTTT. It specifies CASGPHRLVTGELFF.

The chain is built from TRBV11-3 and TRBJ2-1; no clear D gene. The CDR3 spans 16 residues. The V end lost 0 bases, the J end lost 0 bases, and 9 bases lay between the germline ends. Germline values: CDR1 SGHNT, CDR2 YENEEA. The CDR3 region is CASSLDGWSSYNEQFF. In DNA, the CDR3 is TGTGCCAGCAGCTTAGATGGGTGGAGCTCCTACAATGAGCAGTTCTTC.

The chain couples TRBV19 to TRBJ1-5; perhaps TRBD1 as D (5 bases). Between the trimmed V and J ends, which lost 8 bases and 0 bases, there was a span of 14 bases. The CDR3 length is 15 residues. Germline loops: CDR1 LNHDA, CDR2 SQIVND (reference sequence). CDR3 protein: CASWGAGSSNQPQHF. The CDR3, as DNA: TGTGCCAGTTGGGGCGCGGGTTCTAGCAATCAGCCCCAGCATTTT.

The chain recombines TRBV28 with TRBJ1-3, with 7 nucleotides matching TRBD1. V lost 8 bases and J lost 0; bases outside the gene matches: 7. CDR3 length: 15 residues. Germline V gene lookup returns CDR1 MDHEN and CDR2 SYDVKM. CDR3 in amino acids: CASAGGLNSGNTIYF. The DNA for the CDR3 is TGTGCCAGCGCAGGGGGACTGAACTCTGGAAACACCATATATTTT.

The chain links TRBV5-1 to TRBJ2-2, with D unresolved. The CDR3 length is 13 residues. With 4 bases removed from V and 7 bases from J, the gap between germline ends came to 11 bases. Germline values: CDR1 SGHRS, CDR2 YFSETQ. The CDR3 here is CASSLDLGGELFF. In DNA, the CDR3 is TGCGCCAGCAGCCTAGACTTGGGCGGGGAGCTGTTTTTT.